Each of the 6 T cell receptor beta chains below was sequenced from the same sample in a study of regulatory T cells in long-lasting Graves disease. CDR3 regions were amplified by Arm-PCR using iRepertoire HTBI primers to build TCR beta libraries. Using its own MiXCR run on the multiplex PCR reads, TCRdb lists one record per CDR3 protein. The sample lists about 420,000 distinct CDR3 sequences, about a sixth seen once, with 23% in the top ten. Time point: newly diagnosed GD, antithyroid drugs for less than 3 months. Preparation of the TCR library used RNA extracted from PBMCs. The same sample was also used in a study of T cells in Graves' hyperthyroidism and ophthalmopathy.

The source was peripheral blood mononuclear cells (PBMCs), collected at new diagnosis, from a patient treated with antithyroid drugs. Source of these receptors: a woman aged 18-29 years with Graves disease.

The V and J genes are TRBV20-1 and TRBJ1-6, with 10 bases fitting TRBD1. CDR1 DFQATT and CDR2 SNEGSKA come from the germline V gene (reference sequence). Germline trimming cut 5 bases from V and 10 bases from J; bases unmatched to any gene: 11. CDR3 length: 15 residues. This chain's CDR3 is CSARPGTGESSPLHF. CDR3 bases: TGCAGTGCTCGTCCCGGGACAGGGGAGAGCTCACCCCTCCACTTT.

This clonotype was seen only a few times. The V gene is TRBV19, the J gene TRBJ2-2; 12 positions match TRBD1. CDR3 length: 15 amino acids. Trimming at V came to 6 bases and at J to 6 bases, leaving 5 bases not matched to a gene. The germline CDR1 and CDR2 sequences are LNHDA and SQIVND (reference sequence). For the CDR3, the DNA is TGTGCCAGTAGCAGGGACAGGGGGCCGGCCGGGGAGCTGTTTTTT. It encodes CASSRDRGPAGELFF.

This clonotype has a count of ten or more. V usage is TRBV10-1 and J usage is TRBJ2-3; D possibly matches TRBD1 or TRBD2 (5 bases each). Germline loops: CDR1 WNHNN, CDR2 SYGVQD (reference sequence). The CDR3 spans 14 residues. V dropped 8 bases and J dropped 4 bases, with 16 bases sitting between them. The CDR3 spells CASARGRPPDTQYF. The CDR3 DNA reads TGCGCCAGCGCCCGGGGCAGGCCACCAGATACGCAGTATTTT.

This clonotype was counted at least ten times. The chain combines TRBV28 with TRBJ1-2, with TRBD1 matching over 8 bases. The CDR3 runs 14 residues. V lost 5 bases, J lost 2 bases, and 4 bases stayed unmatched. Per the germline V gene, CDR1 is MDHEN and CDR2 is SYDVKM. CDR3 region: CASSVPGGNYGYTF. CDR3 nucleotide sequence: TGTGCCAGCAGTGTCCCAGGGGGCAACTATGGCTACACCTTC.

The chain combines TRBV20-1 with TRBJ1-2, with unresolved D. V was pared by 3 bases and J by 8 bases, with 13 bases between. The germline V gene has CDR1 DFQATT and CDR2 SNEGSKA (reference sequence). The CDR3 sequence is 12 residues long. CDR3 residues: CSASTRSGGYTF. The CDR3, as DNA: TGCAGTGCTAGCACCCGGTCGGGAGGCTACACCTTC.

At least ten counts were recorded for this clonotype. The rearrangement links TRBV7-9 to TRBJ2-3; no clear D gene. Germline CDR1 and CDR2: SEHNR and FQNEAQ (reference sequence). The CDR3 spans 13 residues. V lost 5 bases to trimming and J lost 2 bases, with 8 bases between them. CDR3 bases: TGTGCCAGCAGCCCCCTTTACACAGATACGCAGTATTTT. Translating gives CASSPLYTDTQYF.